The TCR beta chain under discussion was sequenced for a study of identical twins. TCRdb reprocessed the 5' RACE reads via MiXCR and lists one record per CDR3 protein. Here the sample spans about 340,000 distinct CDR3 sequences, approximately 13% being singletons. Overall study results and limits: Shared out-of-frame alpha sequences (those common to twins) showed excess low generation probability.

With 1 base clipped from V and 4 bases from J, the junction kept 2 bases outside the gene matches. Germline V gives CDR1 SQVTM, CDR2 ANQGSEA. CDR3 size: 13 residues. This clonotype was detected only a few times. Its antigen is unidentified. This sample was shared with a second study, whose subject was yellow fever vaccine responses in identical twins. That paper notes: Twins' vaccine T cell response reportedly seemed partly convergent, partly personalized.

What was sequenced was CD8+ T cells sorted from blood. The chain uses TRBV29-1 and TRBJ1-2, with 8 nucleotides matching TRBD1. The sequence was collected from a woman under 30 in good health. For the CDR3, the DNA is TGCAGCGTTGAAGGCAGGGGGCTCTATGGCTACACCTTC. Translating gives CSVEGRGLYGYTF.